The 29 T cell receptor beta chains below all came from one sample that was sequenced in a study of T-cell memory formation after mild COVID-19. TCRdb passed the 5' RACE reads through MiXCR, listing each CDR3 protein once. Among some 190,000 distinct CDR3 sequences listed, approximately 16% were seen once. The sample consisted of PBMCs or a T cell subset sorted from them (not recorded which). These receptors all stem from an adult woman who had mild COVID-19 (a few samples of this study predate the infection). Cell type and time point are not known.

The chain is built from TRBV11-2 and TRBJ2-1; D unresolved. The germline gives CDR1 SGHAT, CDR2 FQNNGV. V lost 3 bases and J 4 bases, leaving 13 bases between the germline ends. The CDR3 covers 15 residues. CDR3: CASSLVTRSYNEQFF. The CDR3 coding sequence is TGTGCCAGCAGCTTGGTAACCAGATCATACAATGAGCAGTTCTTC.

The V call is TRBV7-8, the J call TRBJ1-3; 8 nucleotides agree with TRBD1. The CDR3 is 15 amino acids. V lost 5 bases to trimming and J lost 8 bases; unmatched junction nucleotides: 11. Germline CDR1 reads SGHVS; CDR2 reads FQNEAQ. The CDR3 nucleotides read TGTGCCAGCAGCATATGGACAGGGTGGGAAGACACCATATATTTT. Translating gives CASSIWTGWEDTIYF. Drawing the rest from reference TRBV7-8 and TRBJ1-3, the complete variable domain is GAGVSQSPRYKVAKRGQDVALRCDPISGHVSLFWYQQALGQGPEFLTYFQNEAQLDKSGLPSDRFFAERPEGSVSTLKIQRTQQEDSAVYLCASSIWTGWEDTIYFGEGSWLTVV.

The rearrangement links TRBV12-3 or TRBV12-4 to TRBJ1-3; 10 positions match TRBD1. Trimming took 7 bases from V and 4 from J; bases not matched to a gene: 13. The CDR3 spans 17 residues. DNA for the CDR3: TGTGCCAGCAACACACCTTATGACAGGGGGCAAGGAAACACCATATATTTT. It is translated as CASNTPYDRGQGNTIYF.

This clonotype has more than one count but fewer than ten. V and J are TRBV3-1 and TRBJ2-3, with TRBD2 as a possible D gene (5 bases). Trimming pared 2 bases from V and 5 bases from J, leaving 11 bases between. The CDR3 runs to 14 residues. Per germline, CDR1 LGHDT and CDR2 YNNKEL (reference sequence). CDR3 DNA sequence: TGTGCCAGCAGCCAACCCCGAGAGGGAGATACGCAGTATTTT. Protein sequence: CASSQPREGDTQYF.

This chain links TRBV29-1 with TRBJ1-1; D gene uncertain. The V gene's germline CDR1 is SQVTM and CDR2 ANQGSEA. Trimming removed 6 bases at V and 0 bases at J, with 8 bases between. The length of the CDR3 is 12 residues. CDR3 sequence (DNA): TGCAGCGTGGGCCCGATGAACACTGAAGCTTTCTTT. This translates into CSVGPMNTEAFF.

The chain has TRBV27 and TRBJ2-4, with TRBD2 as a possible D gene (6 bases). This CDR3 spans 15 amino acids. V was shortened by 6 bases and J by 0 bases, with 12 bases between the two germline ends. CDR1 MNHEY and CDR2 SMNVEV come from the germline V gene (reference sequence). The CDR3 loop reads CASSRRGLAKNIQYF. In nucleotides, the CDR3 is TGTGCCAGCAGCCGGAGGGGATTAGCCAAAAACATTCAGTACTTC.

J is TRBJ2-1 and V is TRBV12-3 or TRBV12-4, with D perhaps TRBD2 (6 bases). Between the trimmed V and J ends, which lost 1 base and 6 bases, there was a span of 7 bases. CDR3 length: 13 residues. DNA for the CDR3: TGTGCCAGCAGTTTAGGGGGAGGCAATGAGCAGTTCTTC. Residues: CASSLGGGNEQFF.

This clonotype was detected only a few times. The chain is built from TRBV28 and TRBJ2-3; a possible D gene is TRBD1 (6 bases). Germline V CDR1 and CDR2: MDHEN, SYDVKM. V lost 2 bases to trimming and J lost 3 bases, with 6 bases between them. The CDR3 consists of 13 residues. CDR3 sequence reads: CASSLGQTDTQYF. CDR3 bases: TGTGCCAGCAGTTTAGGACAGACAGATACGCAGTATTTT.

This clonotype was seen only a few times. This chain uses TRBV29-1 with TRBJ2-5; no firm D call. The germline CDR1 and CDR2 sequences are SQVTM and ANQGSEA. Trimming left V 4 bases short and J 3 bases short, with 12 bases between. The CDR3 sequence is 13 residues long. DNA for the CDR3: TGCAGCGTTGGTCACACCTCAAAAGAGACCCAGTACTTC. Translation gives CSVGHTSKETQYF.

This clonotype came up a few times. The V gene is TRBV11-2, the J gene TRBJ2-7; maybe TRBD2 (5 bases). CDR3 length equals 13 residues. Germline-derived CDR1 and CDR2 are SGHAT and FQNNGV. Trimming shortened V by 2 bases and J by 3 bases, and 8 bases separated the two germline ends. CDR3 sequence reads: CASSLPGNYEQYF. The DNA of the CDR3 is TGTGCCAGCAGCTTACCGGGAAACTACGAGCAGTACTTC.

The chain couples TRBV24-1 to TRBJ2-1; D gene uncertain. The CDR3 runs to 16 residues. Germline loops: CDR1 KGHDR, CDR2 SFDVKD. Trimming removed 4 bases from V and 0 bases from J, with 12 bases in between. This chain's CDR3 is CATSDSTPGSYNEQFF. CDR3 DNA: TGTGCCACCAGTGACTCTACCCCAGGCTCCTACAATGAGCAGTTCTTC.

V gene TRBV20-1 combines with J gene TRBJ1-4; 7 bases line up with TRBD1. Germline assignment: CDR1 DFQATT and CDR2 SNEGSKA (reference sequence). J lost 6 bases, V lost 6 bases, and 7 bases had no gene match. CDR3 length equals 13 residues. CDR3 in amino acids: CSAITGVDEKLFF. As DNA, the CDR3 is TGCAGTGCCATTACAGGGGTGGATGAAAAACTGTTTTTT.

This clonotype was seen a few times. The chain uses TRBV12-3 or TRBV12-4 and TRBJ2-3; TRBD2 agrees at 8 bases. There are 19 residues in the CDR3. Trimming at V came to 3 bases and at J to 1 base, leaving 15 bases not matched to a gene. This chain's CDR3 is CASSFGLGAGGLRTDTQYF. The CDR3 DNA is TGTGCCAGCAGTTTCGGTTTGGGGGCGGGGGGCCTGCGCACAGATACGCAGTATTTT.

The sample holds a few counts of this clonotype. This chain's CDR3 is CASSLRDTQETQYF. CDR3 DNA sequence: TGTGCCAGCAGCTTGCGGGACACACAAGAGACCCAGTACTTC. The V call is TRBV5-6, the J call TRBJ2-5, with D possibly matching TRBD1 (6 bases). This CDR3 has 14 amino acids. V was trimmed by 1 base and J by 2 bases, leaving 9 bases between them. Germline lookup yields CDR1 SGHDT and CDR2 YYEEEE.

The genes are TRBV19 and TRBJ2-1, with 8 bases identical to TRBD2. Trimming cost V 3 bases and J 8 bases; bases outside gene matches: 24. The CDR3 consists of 20 residues. The V gene's germline CDR1 is LNHDA and CDR2 SQIVND (reference sequence). The CDR3 region is CASSISTRRGQRGPSDEQFF. CDR3 DNA sequence: TGTGCCAGTAGTATCTCGACGCGACGGGGCCAGCGGGGGCCCTCCGATGAGCAGTTCTTC.

The rearrangement joins TRBV13 to TRBJ1-1; D call uncertain. This CDR3 contains 17 residues. V was trimmed by 2 bases and J by 4 bases, leaving 20 bases between them. Germline V gene sequence: CDR1 PRHDT, CDR2 FYEKMQ (reference sequence). DNA for the CDR3: TGTGCCAGCAGCTTAAAAAGGAGCACGGCCGCGAGCACTGAAGCTTTCTTT. Translation: CASSLKRSTAASTEAFF.

The sample holds a few counts of this clonotype. The V call is TRBV7-8, the J call TRBJ1-5, with D unclear. The germline gives CDR1 SGHVS, CDR2 FQNEAQ. V dropped 1 base and J dropped 7 bases, with 8 bases sitting between them. This CDR3 contains 13 residues. CDR3 loop: CASSLDSVQPQHF. The CDR3 DNA reads as TGTGCCAGCAGCTTAGATAGTGTGCAGCCCCAGCATTTT.

This clonotype was observed a few times. This rearrangement joins TRBV7-8 to TRBJ2-1; 8 bases are shared with TRBD2. Germline CDR1 SGHVS, CDR2 FQNEAQ. CDR3 length: 18 amino acids. The V gene end was trimmed by 4 bases and the J gene end by 4 bases; junction bases not matched to a gene: 15. The CDR3: CASSSRRRRGARYNEQFF. CDR3 sequence (DNA): TGTGCCAGCAGCTCGCGGAGGAGGCGGGGGGCGAGATACAATGAGCAGTTCTTC.

This clonotype was seen a few times. The rearrangement joins TRBV2 to TRBJ2-5; TRBD2 might be the D (6 bases). Trimming left V 6 bases short and J 2 bases short, with 10 bases between. The CDR3 is 13 residues long. Per germline, CDR1 SNHLY and CDR2 FYNNEI. CDR3 DNA: TGTGCCAGCAGACGACTAGTACAAGAGACCCAGTACTTC. Translation gives CASRRLVQETQYF. The entire variable domain, with the rest obtained from reference TRBV2 and TRBJ2-5, is as follows: EPEVTQTPSHQVTQMGQEVILRCVPISNHLYFYWYRQILGQKVEFLVSFYNNEISEKSEIFDDQFSVERPDGSNFTLKIRSTKLEDSAMYFCASRRLVQETQYFGPGTRLLVL.

The rearrangement links TRBV12-3 or TRBV12-4 to TRBJ2-1; D is uncertain. The V end was cut by 4 bases, the J end by 12 bases, with 13 bases between. The CDR3 contains 12 residues. DNA of the CDR3: TGTGCCAGCAGTTCCGGAAAGGGTTTGCAGTTCTTC. This encodes CASSSGKGLQFF.

The chain recombines TRBV6-2 or TRBV6-3 with TRBJ1-1; D gene unclear. The CDR3 length is 14 residues. V was pared by 2 bases and J by 1 base, with 8 bases between. CDR1 and CDR2 from the germline V gene are MNHEY and SVGEGT. CDR3 sequence (DNA): TGTGCCAGCAGTTACCAAGCAGGGAACACTGAAGCTTTCTTT. This sequence encodes CASSYQAGNTEAFF.

This sequence joins TRBV5-6 and TRBJ1-1; D may be TRBD1 (5 bases). Germline-derived CDR1 and CDR2 are SGHDT and YYEEEE. Trimming took off 0 bases at V and 11 bases at J, with 14 bases between the two ends. This CDR3 comprises 13 residues. The CDR3 protein is CASSLVRVWDAFF. In DNA, the CDR3 is TGTGCCAGCAGCTTGGTCAGGGTTTGGGACGCTTTCTTT.

This rearrangement joins TRBV5-8 to TRBJ1-3; the match to TRBD1 covers 9 bases. In germline, CDR1 is SGHTS, CDR2 YDEGEE. CDR3 size: 18 residues. Losses at the gene ends were 1 base for V and 2 bases for J; bases not matched to a gene: 10. CDR3 sequence: CASSLFRGTGGAGNTIYF. CDR3 bases: TGTGCCAGCAGCTTGTTCAGGGGAACAGGGGGCGCTGGAAACACCATATATTTT.

The chain links TRBV6-2 or TRBV6-3 to TRBJ1-5; a weak D match, TRBD1 (6 bases). Trimming left V 0 bases short and J 6 bases short, with 15 bases between. Germline V lookup: CDR1 MNHEY, CDR2 SVGEGT. The CDR3 loop spans 16 amino acids. CDR3 DNA: TGTGCCAGCAGTTACTCTCCAGGGGTCCGAAGTCAGCCCCAGCATTTT. This translates into CASSYSPGVRSQPQHF.

This clonotype was observed a few times. The genes are TRBV9 and TRBJ2-1; 9 bases are shared with TRBD1. This CDR3 region has 12 residues. Trimming cost V 4 bases and J 16 bases; bases outside gene matches: 9. CDR1 and CDR2 (germline): SGDLS, YYNGEE. The CDR3, as DNA: TGTGCCAGCAGCCCCCCGGACAGGGGTCTTTTCTTC. Its protein is CASSPPDRGLFF.

The rearrangement uses TRBV5-5 and TRBJ2-5; tentative D call: TRBD1 (7 bases). V was clipped by 4 bases and J by 2 bases, with 12 bases between them. The length of the CDR3 is 14 residues. Germline V gene data show CDR1 as SGHKS and CDR2 as YYEKEE (reference sequence). The CDR3 DNA is TGTGCCAGCAGCGGGAGGACAGGTCAAGAGACCCAGTACTTC. This encodes CASSGRTGQETQYF.

The chain employs TRBV18 and TRBJ1-1, with no clear D. The CDR3 runs to 14 residues. Trimming cost V 1 base and J 1 base, with 7 bases left between them. Germline V gene lookup returns CDR1 KGHSH and CDR2 LQKENI. DNA of the CDR3: TGTGCCAGCTCACCACAGTCCGAGAACACTGAAGCTTTCTTT. Translated, it gives CASSPQSENTEAFF.

In its sample, this clonotype was seen a few times. The chain links TRBV23-1 to TRBJ2-2; the D is unclear. TRBV23-1 is placed among ORFs of uncertain function. CDR3 size: 17 residues. With 0 bases removed from V and 2 bases from J, the gap between germline ends came to 13 bases. As DNA, the CDR3 is TGCGCCAGCAGTCAATCTCTCGGGCAGGTCAACACCGGGGAGCTGTTTTTT. It codes for CASSQSLGQVNTGELFF.

A few counts support this clonotype. The chain is built from TRBV4-2 and TRBJ2-7; D possibly corresponds to TRBD2 (5 bases). Per germline, CDR1 LGHNA and CDR2 YNFKEQ. V lost 5 bases and J lost 2, with 13 bases in between. The CDR3 is made up of 14 amino acids. Written as DNA, the CDR3 is TGTGCCAGCAGCAGCGGAGAGGGCCCCTACGAGCAGTACTTC. Amino acid sequence: CASSSGEGPYEQYF.